This is a list of T cell receptor beta chains from one sample in a study of blood T cells in healthy people across ages. TCRdb passed the 5' RACE reads through MiXCR, listing each CDR3 protein once. The table records around 1,900,000 distinct CDR3 sequences, 30% to 40% of them present only once. Sequenced: blood. These receptors were taken from a human donor in good health. The CDR3 runs from the conserved cysteine through the conserved F or W. The D gene is left open where the match is weak. Size tells how often a clone was seen (once, few, many) or the class of an expanded clone, and some rows leave it out.

J | size | D | V | DNA | CDR3
TRBJ1-1 | few | TRBD1 | TRBV19 | TGTGCCAGTTGGGGAGAGGGGGCCCTGATGCAAGCTTTCTTT | CASWGEGALMQAFF
TRBJ2-1 | - | - | TRBV7-8 | TGTGCCAGCAGCTTACGGTGGCTTCGTTACAATGAGCAGTTCTTC | CASSLRWLRYNEQFF
TRBJ2-7 | many | - | TRBV29-1 | TGCAGCGTTGTTGGCGGTTCCTACGAGCAGTACTTC | CSVVGGSYEQYF
TRBJ2-1 | - | - | TRBV11-2 | TGTGCCAGCAGCTTCGGTAGGCCGGGTGAGCAGTTCTTC | CASSFGRPGEQFF
TRBJ2-3 | few | - | TRBV6-2/TRBV6-3 | TGTGCCAGCAGTGGGAGGCTATTCACAGATACGCAGTATTTT | CASSGRLFTDTQYF
TRBJ2-3 | - | - | TRBV29-1 | TGCAGCGGGACTATTGCAGATACGCAGTATTTT | CSGTIADTQYF
TRBJ2-7 | - | - | TRBV2 | TGTGCCAGCAAATTTTCAGGAGGAGGGGAGCAGTACTTC | CASKFSGGGEQYF
TRBJ2-1 | - | TRBD2 | TRBV3-1 | TGTGCCAGCAGCTTGATCCCCCGGACTAGTCTCAATGAGCAGTTCTTC | CASSLIPRTSLNEQFF
TRBJ2-2 | - | TRBD1 | TRBV9 | TGTGCCAGCAGCTCCCACGACCAAGGACAGGGGGCTTCGAACACCGGGGAGCTGTTTTTT | CASSSHDQGQGASNTGELFF
TRBJ2-5 | - | - | TRBV5-1 | TGCGCCAGCAGCTCAAGGGACGGACAACAAGAGACCCAGTACTTC | CASSSRDGQQETQYF
TRBJ2-1 | few | TRBD2 | TRBV7-2 | TGTGCCAGCAGCTTCCAGCGGGGATTCTACAATGAGCAGTTCTTC | CASSFQRGFYNEQFF
TRBJ2-3 | - | TRBD1 | TRBV24-1 | TGTGCCACCAGTTGGGACAGTCCGCCAGATACGCAGTATTTT | CATSWDSPPDTQYF
TRBJ1-5 | few | - | TRBV7-8 | TGTGCCAGCAGCTTAGTTACCAGAGATCAGCCCCAGCATTTT | CASSLVTRDQPQHF
TRBJ1-2 | - | TRBD1 | TRBV7-9 | TGTGCCAGCAGCCGGGGGGGGCGGACAGGGTATGGATCACGCTATGGCTACACCTTC | CASSRGGRTGYGSRYGYTF
TRBJ1-2 | few | TRBD1 | TRBV7-3 | TGTGCCAGCAGCTCCAAACGCAGGGGGGACGAAACACCATATGGCTACACCTTC | CASSSKRRGDETPYGYTF
TRBJ2-7 | - | TRBD2 | TRBV6-2/TRBV6-3 | TGTGCCAGCAGAAAAAGCGGGGCTATCGACGAGCAGTACTTC | CASRKSGAIDEQYF
TRBJ2-1 | - | - | TRBV4-1 | TGCGCCAGCAGCGGACCACTTGGTGAGCAGTTCTTC | CASSGPLGEQFF
TRBJ2-7 | few | - | TRBV29-1 | TGCAGCGTTGTACAGGGAGACAGTATCCTCTACGAGCAGTACTTC | CSVVQGDSILYEQYF
TRBJ2-7 | - | - | TRBV6-1 | TGTGCCAGCAGTTGGCCGGGCCCCTACGAGCAGTACTTC | CASSWPGPYEQYF
TRBJ2-7 | - | TRBD1 | TRBV5-1 | TGCGCCAGCAGCTTCACAGGGGGCGTCTCCGAGCAGTACTTC | CASSFTGGVSEQYF
TRBJ1-2 | - | - | TRBV3-1 | TGTGCCAGCATGTCATCAGGGTATGGCTACACCTTC | CASMSSGYGYTF
TRBJ1-2 | - | - | TRBV7-2 | TGTGCCAGCAGTCCAATAGGGGGGCTTGGCTACACCTTC | CASSPIGGLGYTF
TRBJ2-7 | - | TRBD1 | TRBV20-1 | TGCAGTGCTCCGGGACAGGGGGCCGAGCAGTACTTC | CSAPGQGAEQYF
TRBJ1-2 | many | - | TRBV7-9 | TGTGCCAGCAGCTTACGGTCCTATGGCTACACCTTC | CASSLRSYGYTF
TRBJ2-5 | - | TRBD1 | TRBV6-2/TRBV6-3 | TGTGCCAGCAGTTCTATGGACAGGGGCCGTGCATTTGTGACCCAGTACTTC | CASSSMDRGRAFVTQYF
TRBJ2-7 | few | TRBD2 | TRBV7-2 | TGTGCCAGCAGCTTGGAGGGGACTAGCGGTTACGAGCAGTACTTC | CASSLEGTSGYEQYF
TRBJ1-4 | - | - | TRBV6-5 | TGTGCCAGCAGGTTAAAGGCGACCGGGAATGAAAAACTGTTTTTT | CASRLKATGNEKLFF
TRBJ1-5 | - | TRBD1 | TRBV20-1 | TGCAGTGCTAGGGGACAGGGGATCGGTAATCAGCCCCAGCATTTT | CSARGQGIGNQPQHF
TRBJ1-1 | few | - | TRBV7-6 | TGTGCCAGCAGCTTAGGTTGGGGGGGTTTTGGCACTGAAGCTTTCTTT | CASSLGWGGFGTEAFF
TRBJ2-7 | - | TRBD1 | TRBV4-1 | TGCGCCAGCAGCCACAGGACAGGGGGCTACGAGCAGTACTTC | CASSHRTGGYEQYF
TRBJ2-1 | few | - | TRBV18 | TGTGCCAGCTCACCTAGGACAGTTCTCTACAATGAGCAGTTCTTC | CASSPRTVLYNEQFF
TRBJ2-5 | few | TRBD1 | TRBV4-3 | TGCGCCAGCAGCCAAGATTTAACCAGGGGGTCGAAGACCCAGTACTTC | CASSQDLTRGSKTQYF
TRBJ2-1 | many | - | TRBV12-3/TRBV12-4 | TGTGCCAGCAGTCTCGCGGGGTCCCCAGGGGCCTATGAGCAGTTCTTC | CASSLAGSPGAYEQFF
TRBJ1-1 | - | TRBD1 | TRBV7-2 | TGTGCCAGCAGTTCTCCCCGAGCCGGGACAGGTCTCTTCTTT | CASSSPRAGTGLFF
TRBJ2-5 | - | TRBD2 | TRBV4-3 | TGCGCCAGCAGCCAAGAACTCTGGGGGGGAGGGATAAGAGAGACCCAGTACTTC | CASSQELWGGGIRETQYF
TRBJ1-3 | few | TRBD1 | TRBV28 | TGTGCCAGCAGTTCGGACAGGGGTCCCGGAAACACCATATATTTT | CASSSDRGPGNTIYF
TRBJ2-2 | - | TRBD2 | TRBV7-2 | TGTGCCAGCAGCTCCCATAGCGGGGGTTACACCGGGGAGCTGTTTTTT | CASSSHSGGYTGELFF
TRBJ2-5 | - | - | TRBV9 | TGTGCCAGCAGCGTAGCTCCGGGGGCGGCGGAGACCCAGTACTTC | CASSVAPGAAETQYF
TRBJ1-6 | - | - | TRBV7-9 | TGTGCCAGCAGCCCCCCGAACTATAATTCACCCCTCCACTTT | CASSPPNYNSPLHF
TRBJ1-4 | - | TRBD1 | TRBV12-3/TRBV12-4 | TGTGCCAGCAGCCCGGGGACAGTAACTGAAAAACTGTTTTTT | CASSPGTVTEKLFF
TRBJ1-2 | few | - | TRBV4-1 | TGCGCCAGCAGCCAAGAAGGGCGGCCTTTCTATGGCTACACCTTC | CASSQEGRPFYGYTF
TRBJ2-1 | - | - | TRBV20-1 | TGCAGTGCTAGAATAGTGAATGAGCAGTTCTTC | CSARIVNEQFF
TRBJ2-7 | - | - | TRBV2 | TGTGCCAGCAGCCAGTACGGTCCCTACGAGCAGTACTTC | CASSQYGPYEQYF
TRBJ1-1 | once | TRBD1 | TRBV29-1 | TGCAGCGTTGGACAGGGGGCCGAAATGAACACTGAAGCTTTCTTT | CSVGQGAEMNTEAFF
TRBJ1-4 | - | - | TRBV7-2 | TGTGCCAGCAGCTTCCGGCGGGATGGTGAAAAACTGTTTTTT | CASSFRRDGEKLFF
TRBJ1-2 | - | - | TRBV5-5 | TGTGCCAGCAGCTTGGAGGTCGCGGCCGCGCACACCTTC | CASSLEVAAAHTF
TRBJ1-2 | - | TRBD1 | TRBV5-1 | TGCGCCAGCAGCTTGACCCAAACAGGGGCCTATGGCTACACCTTC | CASSLTQTGAYGYTF
TRBJ1-3 | - | - | TRBV20-1 | TGCAGTGCTCCAGACAGGCGCTCTGGAAACACCATATATTTT | CSAPDRRSGNTIYF
TRBJ2-7 | few | TRBD2 | TRBV7-9 | TGTGCCAGCGGACGACTAGCCCCCTACGAGCAGTACTTC | CASGRLAPYEQYF
TRBJ1-6 | - | TRBD1 | TRBV11-1 | TGTGCCAGCAGCTTAGCGGGACAGATGAATTCACCCCTCCACTTT | CASSLAGQMNSPLHF
TRBJ1-1 | - | - | TRBV7-9 | TGTGCCAGCAGCCGCAGGGTTAGAGCCGGGGTATTAAACACTGAAGCTTTCTTT | CASSRRVRAGVLNTEAFF
TRBJ2-5 | few | TRBD2 | TRBV20-1 | TGCAGTGGCCGATTCGGGGGGGCCTGGGAGACCCAGTACTTC | CSGRFGGAWETQYF
TRBJ2-5 | few | TRBD2 | TRBV11-2 | TGTGCCAGCAGCTTAAGGACTAGCGGGGGCCAAGAGACCCAGTACTTC | CASSLRTSGGQETQYF
TRBJ2-3 | - | TRBD1 | TRBV29-1 | TGCAGCGCGGCCAGGGGACAGATCACAGATACGCAGTATTTT | CSAARGQITDTQYF
TRBJ1-6 | - | - | TRBV20-1 | TGCAGTGCTACGGTGGGAGGGGAATATTCACCCCTCCACTTT | CSATVGGEYSPLHF